This T cell receptor (beta chain) was recorded in a study of vaccination and CD4 T cells after COVID-19. Study background: Between diagnosis and the drawing of post-COVID samples lay a median roughly 94 days (range 35 to 161).

Of note for this clonotype: Its specificity is unknown.

This CDR3 comprises 18 residues. At the Johns Hopkins FTIC core, DNA taken from cultured CD4+ T cells was sequenced by way of the Oncomine TCR Beta short-read assay. TCRdb independently ran MiXCR on the PCR reads; one entry per CDR3 protein. The top ten hold approximately 9% of the sample, which has around 15,000 distinct CDR3 sequences, approximately 55% seen once. Sample treatment: roughly 11-day PBMC culture with coronavirus spike peptide pools or control peptides (ViraFEST assay). ViraFEST used peptide pools to expand antigen-specific T cells, then sequenced TCRs. This chain uses TRBV21-1 with TRBJ2-5; no DNA check was done on the table's D call, TRBD2. TRBV21-1 is a pseudogene. The TCR originated in a human donor who had recovered from COVID-19. Material for sequencing was CD4+ T cells from blood, cultured in vitro. CDR3 region: CASSKFSDEVEGRETQYF. DNA of the CDR3: TGTGCCAGCAGCAAATTCTCGGATGAAGTAGAGGGAAGAGAGACCCAGTACTTC.